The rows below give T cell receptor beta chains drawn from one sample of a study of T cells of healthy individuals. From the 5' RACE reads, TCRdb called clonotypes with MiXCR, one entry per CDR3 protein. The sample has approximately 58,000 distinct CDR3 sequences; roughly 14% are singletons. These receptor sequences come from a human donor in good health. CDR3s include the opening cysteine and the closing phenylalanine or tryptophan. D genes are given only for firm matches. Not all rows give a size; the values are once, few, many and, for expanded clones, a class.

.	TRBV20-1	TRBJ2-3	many	TGCAGTGCTACTCAACAGGGCACAGATACGCAGTATTTT	CSATQQGTDTQYF
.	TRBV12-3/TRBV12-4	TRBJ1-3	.	TGTGCCAGCAGGGAAACGAGCTCTGGAAACACCATATATTTT	CASRETSSGNTIYF
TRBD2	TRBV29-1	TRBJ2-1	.	TGCAGCGTTGGACTAGCGGGAATCCGCGGGCAGTTCTTC	CSVGLAGIRGQFF
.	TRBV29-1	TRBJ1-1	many	TGCAGCGTAGAAAAGGGAACTGAAGCTTTCTTT	CSVEKGTEAFF
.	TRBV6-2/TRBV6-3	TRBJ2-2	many	TGTGCCAGCAGTTACGGCAGGGGTTTTCGAAGGAACACCGGGGAGCTGTTTTTT	CASSYGRGFRRNTGELFF
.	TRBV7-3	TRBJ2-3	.	TGTGCCAGCAGCTTAAACGGGGGTAGCACAGATACGCAGTATTTT	CASSLNGGSTDTQYF
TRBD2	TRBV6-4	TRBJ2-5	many	TGTGCCAGCAGTGAACTAGCGGGAGGGGAGACCCAGTACTTC	CASSELAGGETQYF
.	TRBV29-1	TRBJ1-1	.	TGCAGCGTTGAAATCGGGGGGGCAGGCACTGAAGCTTTCTTT	CSVEIGGAGTEAFF
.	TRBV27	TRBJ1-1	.	TGTGCCTCACTTTCCGGACTGGGGAACACTGAAGCTTTCTTT	CASLSGLGNTEAFF
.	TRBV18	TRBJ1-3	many	TGTGCCAGCTCACCATCGGCGGATCTCAGGGCCATATATTTT	CASSPSADLRAIYF
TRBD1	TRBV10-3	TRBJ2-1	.	TGTGCCATCAGTGAGCGTAGACAGGGGACCCCTTTACGGGATGAGCAGTTCTTC	CAISERRQGTPLRDEQFF
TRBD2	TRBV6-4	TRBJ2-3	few	TGTGCCAGCGCAAAAGGGACTAGCGGGATAACAGATACGCAGTATTTT	CASAKGTSGITDTQYF
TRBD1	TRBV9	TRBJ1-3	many	TGTGCCAGCAGCGTTACAGGGGGAACGGGAAACACCATATATTTT	CASSVTGGTGNTIYF
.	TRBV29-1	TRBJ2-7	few	TGCAGCGTCATCGAAATAGGAGTCTACGAGCAGTACTTC	CSVIEIGVYEQYF
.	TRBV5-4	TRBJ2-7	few	TGTGCCAGCAGCTCGTCAACATACGAGCAGTACTTC	CASSSSTYEQYF
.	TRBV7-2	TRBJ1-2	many	TGTGCCAGCAGCTTATGGGAACAGGCCCCCGGGGGCTACACCTTC	CASSLWEQAPGGYTF
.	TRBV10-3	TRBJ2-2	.	TGTGCCATCCTTCGGCAGGTCGACACCGGGGAGCTGTTTTTT	CAILRQVDTGELFF
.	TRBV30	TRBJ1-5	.	TGTGCCTGGAGTCAAAAAGGATCTCAGCCCCAGCATTTT	CAWSQKGSQPQHF
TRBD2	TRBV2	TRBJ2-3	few	TGTGCCAGCAGGAGCGGGGGGGGCACAGATACGCAGTATTTT	CASRSGGGTDTQYF
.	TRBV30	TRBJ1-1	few	TGTGCCTGGGGGACTATGAACACTGAAGCTTTCTTT	CAWGTMNTEAFF
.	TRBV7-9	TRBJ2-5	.	TGTGCCAGCAGCTTATTCGATCCTCAAGAGACCCAGTACTTC	CASSLFDPQETQYF
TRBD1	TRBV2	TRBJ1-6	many	TGTGCCAGCAGTCGACAGGGGACCAATTCACCCCTCCACTTT	CASSRQGTNSPLHF
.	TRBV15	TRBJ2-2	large	TGTGCCACCAGCTTCTCTAGGGGGAGGGACCGGGAGCTGTTTTTT	CATSFSRGRDRELFF
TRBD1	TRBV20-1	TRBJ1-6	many	TGCAGTGCTAGAGTAGGGGGACAGGATAATTCACCCCTCCACTTT	CSARVGGQDNSPLHF
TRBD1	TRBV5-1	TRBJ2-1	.	TGCGCCAGCAGCTTAGGTACAGGGGACGATGAGCAGTTCTTC	CASSLGTGDDEQFF
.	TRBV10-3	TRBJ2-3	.	TGTGCCATCAGTGAAGGGGGGGCAGAAGATACGCAGTATTTT	CAISEGGAEDTQYF
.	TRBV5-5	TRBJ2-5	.	TGTGCCAGCAGCTTGGTCAGGGGGGACGTGGAGACCCAGTACTTC	CASSLVRGDVETQYF
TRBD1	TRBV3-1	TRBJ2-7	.	TGTGCCAGCAGCGAAGAGACACAGGGGAACGAGCAGTACTTC	CASSEETQGNEQYF
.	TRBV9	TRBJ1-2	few	TGTGCCAGCAGCGTAAACATTGGAGGGTCGGTCGGCTATGGCTACACCTTC	CASSVNIGGSVGYGYTF
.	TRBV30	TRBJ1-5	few	TGTGCCTGGAGCCGGGGGAGGGGAAGCAATCAGCCCCAGCATTTT	CAWSRGRGSNQPQHF
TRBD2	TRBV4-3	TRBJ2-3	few	TGCGCCAGCAGCTCCCAGGGAGGGCCGGCAGATACGCAGTATTTT	CASSSQGGPADTQYF
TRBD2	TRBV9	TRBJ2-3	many	TGTGCCAGCAGCGTAGGGGGCGGGGGGGCCTCTACGCAGTATTTT	CASSVGGGGASTQYF
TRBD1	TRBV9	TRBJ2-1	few	TGTGCCAGCAGCGTAGGGACAGGGTATGGTGAGCAGTTCTTC	CASSVGTGYGEQFF